This TCR beta chain was recorded in a study of blood T cells in healthy people across ages. The CDR3 has 16 residues. CDR1 and CDR2 from the germline V gene are SGHRS and YFSETQ. Comments on this clonotype: The antigen is not known. Since a much larger clone is just one base distant, this may be a read error.

Study-wide findings and caveats: In the absence of known donor CMV status, changes in expanded clonotypes were possibly confounded.

Using a J-beta primer mix together with a sample-barcoded 5' primer, a second PCR was run for roughly 7 to 12 cycles. There were at least 2.5 million CDR3-containing paired-end reads obtained from each sample. TCRdb used MiXCR to reprocess the 5' RACE reads, holding one entry per CDR3 protein. The table lists around 1,700,000 distinct CDR3 sequences, roughly 30% of them singletons. The origin of this receptor is a woman between 25 and 40 years old in good health. The sample comprised blood. The chain recombines TRBV5-1 with TRBJ2-5, with 10 bases aligning to TRBD1. CDR3 sequence reads: CAGSRGDRGRRETQYF. The CDR3 DNA sequence: TGCGCCGGCAGCCGGGGGGACAGGGGCCGCCGGGAGACCCAGTACTTC. Complete variable domain (other parts from reference TRBV5-1 and TRBJ2-5): KAGVTQTPRYLIKTRGQQVTLSCSPISGHRSVSWYQQTPGQGLQFLFEYFSETQRNKGNFPGRFSGRQFSNSRSEMNVSTLELGDSALYLCAGSRGDRGRRETQYFGPGTRLLVL.